This T cell receptor (beta chain) was observed in a study of identical twins. The study, taken as a whole, reports: Findings depended on cross-sectional statistics rather than tracking the same donors. In zero-insertion analyses, partial confounding could arise from invariant MAIT and iNKT cells. Researchers reported excess low generation probability among twin-shared out-of-frame alpha sequences. Insertions ran lower in abundant cord blood beta clonotypes, though not in memory repertoires.

This clonotype was recorded at least ten times. The target antigen is unknown. Each CDR3 protein gets one entry after TCRdb re-called the 5' RACE reads with MiXCR. The repertoire consists of a few hundred thousand distinct CDR3 sequences, with about 13% occurring once and the leading ten covering 4%. CDR1 is SNHLY and CDR2 is FYNNEI in the germline V gene. The length of the CDR3 is 14 residues. V lost 4 bases and J 6 bases, leaving 14 bases between the germline ends. In addition, the sample was reused for a study of yellow fever vaccine responses in identical twins.

This clonotype was sampled from a woman aged 18-29 years in good health. The sequencing sample was made of memory (CD45RO+) T cells sorted from blood. The V call is TRBV2, the J call TRBJ2-3; D not resolved. In nucleotides, the CDR3 is TGTGCCAGCAGTGGTGGCACCCTGGGCGATACGCAGTATTTT. It codes for CASSGGTLGDTQYF.